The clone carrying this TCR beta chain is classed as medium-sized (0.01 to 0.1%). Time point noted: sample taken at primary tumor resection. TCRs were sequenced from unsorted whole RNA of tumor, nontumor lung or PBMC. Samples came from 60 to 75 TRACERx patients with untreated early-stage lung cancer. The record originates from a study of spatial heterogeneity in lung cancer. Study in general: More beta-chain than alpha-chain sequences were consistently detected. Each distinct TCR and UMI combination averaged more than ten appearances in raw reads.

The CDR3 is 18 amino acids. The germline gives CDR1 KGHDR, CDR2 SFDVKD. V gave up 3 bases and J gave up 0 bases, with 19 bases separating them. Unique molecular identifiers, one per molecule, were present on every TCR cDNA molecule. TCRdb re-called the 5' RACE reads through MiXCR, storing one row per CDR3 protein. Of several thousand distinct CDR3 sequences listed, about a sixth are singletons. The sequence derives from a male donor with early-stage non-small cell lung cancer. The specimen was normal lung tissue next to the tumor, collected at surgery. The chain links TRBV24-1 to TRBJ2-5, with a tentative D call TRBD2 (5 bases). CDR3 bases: TGTGCCACCAGTGATCTGGACCGACAAACGGGGTACCAAGAGACCCAGTACTTC. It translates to CATSDLDRQTGYQETQYF.